This T cell receptor (beta chain) was identified in a study of cytomegalovirus exposure and HLA in healthy donors. Primers for the PCR totalled 60 Vbeta and 13 Jbeta. The table came from immunoSEQ multiplex PCR; TCRdb's copy has only in-frame clones and leaves some out. The repertoire holds 75,000 to 90,000 clones, around 10% seen once, with approximately 23% in the top ten. The CDR3 is made up of 13 amino acids. With 3 bases removed from V and 6 bases from J, the gap between germline ends came to 9 bases. Germline assignment: CDR1 SNHLY and CDR2 FYNNEI. J is TRBJ1-5 and V is TRBV2; weak D call: TRBD1 (6 bases). This clonotype was sampled from a man aged 55 to 69 in good health and CMV-seropositive. Sample: PBMCs. In DNA, the CDR3 is TGTGCCAGCAGTGACCAGGGGCCTCAGCCCCAGCATTTT. It translates to CASSDQGPQPQHF.